These T cell receptor beta chains were read from a single sample in a study of vaccination and CD4 T cells after COVID-19. TCRdb independently ran MiXCR on the PCR reads; one entry per CDR3 protein. The sample records approximately 9,900 distinct CDR3 sequences, about half being singletons. The antigens of these receptors remain unknown. The sample comprised CD4+ T cells from blood, cultured in vitro. All receptors come from a human donor who had recovered from COVID-19. The CDR3 runs from the conserved cysteine through the conserved F or W. Fields, in order: V gene, J gene, clone size, D gene, CDR3 DNA, CDR3 protein. A D gene is named only where the DNA matches it firmly. Where a row states a size, it is once, few, many or the class of an expanded clone; other rows omit it.

V: TRBV7-8; J: TRBJ2-1; size: -; D: -; DNA: TGTGCCAGCAGCGGATGGGTGAGCAGGGGCATCGACGATGAGCAGTTCTTC; CDR3: CASSGWVSRGIDDEQFF
V: TRBV2; J: TRBJ1-5; size: few; D: TRBD1; DNA: TGTGCCAGCAGCGTGGGACAGGGGGAAAATCAGCCCCAGCATTTT; CDR3: CASSVGQGENQPQHF
V: TRBV6-1; J: TRBJ1-2; size: few; D: -; DNA: TGTGCCAGCAGTGAAGTAAGCGGGAATTATGGCTACACCTTC; CDR3: CASSEVSGNYGYTF
V: TRBV20-1; J: TRBJ2-5; size: few; D: -; DNA: TGCAGTACACAGGAAGGGCAAGAGACCCAGTACTTC; CDR3: CSTQEGQETQYF
V: TRBV28; J: TRBJ2-3; size: -; D: -; DNA: TGTGCCAGCAGTTCGGGGTGGGCAGGGGCTAGACGCACAGATACGCAGTATTTT; CDR3: CASSSGWAGARRTDTQYF
V: TRBV2; J: TRBJ1-6; size: few; D: -; DNA: TGTGCCACCAAACTAATCAGGGTGCGGTCACCCCTCCACTTT; CDR3: CATKLIRVRSPLHF
V: TRBV9; J: TRBJ1-1; size: -; D: -; DNA: TGTGCCAGCAGCTCAGGACACGCGGGTAGCACTGAAGCTTTCTTT; CDR3: CASSSGHAGSTEAFF
V: TRBV15; J: TRBJ1-2; size: few; D: -; DNA: TGTGCCACCAGCAGAGGTGGACATAACTATGGCTACACCTTC; CDR3: CATSRGGHNYGYTF
V: TRBV10-3; J: TRBJ1-1; size: medium-sized; D: -; DNA: TGTGCCATCAGTGATGAGATCGAAGCTTTCTTT; CDR3: CAISDEIEAFF
V: TRBV6-5; J: TRBJ2-3; size: once; D: TRBD2; DNA: TGTGCCAGCAGTTTTAGCGGGGGGTCTGTAGGCACAGATACGCAGTATTTT; CDR3: CASSFSGGSVGTDTQYF
V: TRBV6-1; J: TRBJ2-7; size: -; D: -; DNA: TGTGCCAGCAGTCGAGACAGGCGGGAGCAGTACTTC; CDR3: CASSRDRREQYF
V: TRBV5-6; J: TRBJ1-5; size: -; D: -; DNA: TGTGCCAGCAGCGTAGCTTCCGACAGGCGCAATCAGCCCCAGCATTTT; CDR3: CASSVASDRRNQPQHF
V: TRBV7-9; J: TRBJ2-3; size: -; D: -; DNA: TGTGCCAGCAGCCAATCAATCCGGGGGTTAGTTGGAGATACGCAGTATTTT; CDR3: CASSQSIRGLVGDTQYF
V: TRBV20-1; J: TRBJ2-5; size: few; D: TRBD2; DNA: TGCAGTGCTAGAGAATCTGGCGGGGGACTCGCGCGGGAAGAGACCCAGTACTTC; CDR3: CSARESGGGLAREETQYF
V: TRBV27; J: TRBJ2-4; size: -; D: TRBD2; DNA: TGTGCCAGCAGAAAATGGGAGGGAAACATTCAGTACTTC; CDR3: CASRKWEGNIQYF
V: TRBV20-1; J: TRBJ2-5; size: -; D: -; DNA: TGCAGTGCTAGGACAGGATTGTACCAAGAGACCCAGTACTTC; CDR3: CSARTGLYQETQYF